These 24 T cell receptor beta chains were all obtained from the same sample, sequenced in a study of early T cells in non-severe SARS-CoV-2 infection. One entry per CDR3 protein, called by TCRdb with MiXCR from the 5' RACE reads. Among about 83,000 distinct CDR3 sequences listed, about 12% were seen once. The sequencing input was whole blood. These receptors came from an adult who was a healthcare worker with PCR-confirmed SARS-CoV-2 infection or an uninfected control (not recorded which).

This sequence joins TRBV11-2 and TRBJ1-1, with 8 bases fitting TRBD1. The trim removed 2 bases at V and 7 bases at J, leaving 6 bases unmatched. This CDR3 is 14 amino acids long. Per the germline V gene, CDR1 is SGHAT and CDR2 is FQNNGV. The CDR3 sequence: CASSLRQGAVEAFF. The DNA for the CDR3 is TGTGCCAGCAGCTTAAGGCAGGGGGCTGTTGAAGCTTTCTTT.

This sequence joins TRBV27 and TRBJ2-7; a possible D gene is TRBD1 (5 bases). Trimming took off 5 bases at V and 7 bases at J, with 15 bases between the two ends. This CDR3 contains 13 residues. In germline, CDR1 is MNHEY, CDR2 SMNVEV (reference sequence). CDR3 nucleotide sequence: TGTGCCAGCAGTGCAGTAGGGGTAGGAGAGCAGTACTTC. It translates to CASSAVGVGEQYF.

This clonotype has more than one count but fewer than ten. The chain uses TRBV5-1 and TRBJ2-7; 10 bases match TRBD1. The CDR3 runs 15 residues. After removal of 4 bases from V and 4 bases from J, the junction contained 8 bases not matched to a gene. CDR1 is SGHRS and CDR2 is YFSETQ in the germline V gene. The CDR3 DNA sequence: TGCGCCAGCAGCGTAGCGGGACAGGGGCTGTACGAGCAGTACTTC. Its protein is CASSVAGQGLYEQYF.

This rearrangement joins TRBV2 to TRBJ2-1; TRBD2 aligns across 9 bases. The length of the CDR3 is 15 residues. The germline gives CDR1 SNHLY, CDR2 FYNNEI. The ends lost 8 bases at V and 2 bases at J; junction bases unmatched: 7. The CDR3 loop is CASHSGGRAYNEQFF. The CDR3 nucleotides read TGTGCCAGCCATTCTGGCGGGAGGGCCTACAATGAGCAGTTCTTC.

This clonotype has just one count. The chain recombines TRBV30 with TRBJ1-1; D gene ambiguous. This CDR3 is 13 amino acids long. Germline-derived CDR1 and CDR2 are GTSNPN and SVGIG (reference sequence). V gave up 0 bases and J gave up 1 base, with 6 bases separating them. CDR3 in amino acids: CAWSVGRNTEAFF. The DNA for the CDR3 is TGTGCCTGGAGTGTAGGGCGGAACACTGAAGCTTTCTTT.

This clonotype appeared many times. The rearrangement uses TRBV5-1 and TRBJ2-3; D perhaps matches TRBD2 (5 bases). Germline-derived CDR1 and CDR2 are SGHRS and YFSETQ. V dropped 0 bases and J dropped 2 bases, with 7 bases sitting between them. The CDR3 is 14 residues long. CDR3 sequence: CASSLERFTDTQYF. CDR3 DNA: TGCGCCAGCAGCTTGGAGCGGTTCACAGATACGCAGTATTTT.

The V and J genes are TRBV10-3 and TRBJ2-5; 11 bases fit TRBD2. The J segment lost 4 bases and the V segment lost 10 bases, leaving 8 bases of the junction unmatched. The CDR3 sequence is 14 residues long. The germline V gene has CDR1 ENHRY and CDR2 SYGVKD. CDR3 sequence: CASAEGLAGETQYF. DNA for the CDR3: TGTGCCAGCGCAGAAGGACTAGCGGGAGAGACCCAGTACTTC.

This clonotype was found many times. The J gene is TRBJ1-1, the V gene TRBV10-3, with 7 bases aligning to TRBD1. Germline CDR1 and CDR2: ENHRY and SYGVKD. This CDR3 is built from 15 residues. V trimming: 0 bases; J trimming: 0 bases; junction bases outside the gene matches: 1. The DNA of the CDR3 is TGTGCCATCAGTGAGTCAGGGGGCCTGAACACTGAAGCTTTCTTT. This encodes CAISESGGLNTEAFF.

The rearrangement links TRBV20-1 to TRBJ1-1; the D is unclear. Germline V gives CDR1 DFQATT, CDR2 SNEGSKA (reference sequence). Trimming stripped 0 bases from V and 0 bases from J, with 5 bases between. This CDR3 contains 13 residues. This CDR3 reads CSARDRMNTEAFF. The CDR3 coding sequence is TGCAGTGCTAGAGATCGGATGAACACTGAAGCTTTCTTT.

The chain employs TRBV29-1 and TRBJ2-5; D is ambiguous. This CDR3 has 10 amino acids. Trimming cost V 0 bases and J 4 bases, with 0 bases left between them. Per the germline V gene, CDR1 is SQVTM and CDR2 is ANQGSEA. The CDR3 DNA sequence: TGCAGCGTTGAAGAAGAGACCCAGTACTTC. This gives the protein CSVEEETQYF.

The rearrangement links TRBV10-3 to TRBJ1-4; TRBD1 matches 7 bases. J was trimmed by 5 bases and V by 8 bases; bases with no gene match: 8. Germline V gene sequence: CDR1 ENHRY, CDR2 SYGVKD. This CDR3 has 14 residues. This CDR3 is CAISSGTANEKLFF. The CDR3 DNA is TGTGCCATCTCTTCCGGGACAGCAAATGAAAAACTGTTTTTT.

This clonotype was counted between two and nine times. The genes are TRBV20-1 and TRBJ2-7, with D maybe TRBD1 (6 bases). The V gene's germline CDR1 is DFQATT and CDR2 SNEGSKA (reference sequence). The ends were cut back, 4 bases at V and 0 bases at J, with 13 bases in the middle. CDR3 size: 14 residues. The CDR3 reads CSAIPGTFSYEQYF. The CDR3 nucleotides read TGCAGTGCTATTCCCGGGACATTCTCCTACGAGCAGTACTTC.

This clonotype was recorded at least ten times. The V call is TRBV7-9, the J call TRBJ2-7; D is possibly TRBD1 (6 bases). The CDR3 length is 13 residues. Trimming shortened V by 6 bases and J by 2 bases, and 11 bases separated the two germline ends. CDR1 is SEHNR and CDR2 is FQNEAQ in the germline V gene (reference sequence). The CDR3 region is CASSSGQTYEQYF. The CDR3 DNA follows: TGTGCCAGCAGTTCCGGACAGACCTACGAGCAGTACTTC.

The CDR3 loop reads CASSHRSHTSYEQYF. Written as DNA, the CDR3 is TGTGCCAGCAGCCACCGATCCCACACCTCCTACGAGCAGTACTTC. The chain recombines TRBV14 with TRBJ2-7; no firm D call. Germline CDR1 reads SGHDN; CDR2 reads FVKESK. V shed 3 bases and J shed 0 bases, with 12 bases lying between them. This CDR3 has 15 residues.

This clonotype was recorded a few times. This chain uses TRBV7-3 with TRBJ2-1, with D unclear. Germline V lookup: CDR1 SGHTA, CDR2 FQGTGA. CDR3 length equals 16 residues. V dropped 6 bases and J dropped 3 bases, with 18 bases sitting between them. The CDR3 region is CASRARTGLNYNEQFF. The CDR3 DNA follows: TGTGCCAGCAGGGCTAGGACGGGTCTAAACTACAATGAGCAGTTCTTC.

The chain is built from TRBV4-1 and TRBJ1-2; D unresolved. Trimming took 2 bases from V and 3 from J, leaving 7 bases between them. Germline V gene sequence: CDR1 MGHRA, CDR2 YSYEKL. The CDR3 has 13 residues. CDR3 nucleotides: TGCGCCAGCAGCCAATCAACCCACTATGGCTACACCTTC. Translated, it gives CASSQSTHYGYTF.

This clonotype was picked up a small number of times. This chain joins TRBV7-8 and TRBJ1-1; 7 positions match TRBD1. The V segment lost 7 bases and the J segment 4 bases; nucleotides outside the gene matches: 12. Germline CDR1 is SGHVS and CDR2 is FQNEAQ. This CDR3 has 15 residues. CDR3 coding DNA: TGTGCCAGCACCTCCGGGACGTCAGGGGGCACTGAAGCTTTCTTT. It translates to CASTSGTSGGTEAFF.

This clonotype was seen many times. V usage is TRBV25-1 and J usage is TRBJ2-2; the D call may be TRBD1 or TRBD2 (5 bases each). Germline V CDR1 and CDR2: MGHDK, SYGVNS. V was clipped by 10 bases and J by 4 bases, with 25 bases between them. The CDR3 loop spans 17 amino acids. CDR3 residues: CATRGWGIGLSTGELFF. Here the CDR3 DNA reads TGTGCCACCCGAGGGTGGGGGATCGGCCTTAGCACCGGGGAGCTGTTTTTT.

The sample holds a few counts of this clonotype. The chain links TRBV7-3 to TRBJ2-5; D is uncertain. The CDR3 totals 13 residues. Trimming left V 4 bases short and J 4 bases short, with 10 bases between. Germline V gene lookup returns CDR1 SGHTA and CDR2 FQGTGA. The CDR3 DNA follows: TGTGCCAGCAGCTCGAGTACCGGAGAGACCCAGTACTTC. Residues: CASSSSTGETQYF.

This clonotype has at least ten counts. This sequence joins TRBV12-3 or TRBV12-4 and TRBJ2-2; unclear D gene. Trimming shortened V by 2 bases and J by 6 bases, and 1 base separated the two germline ends. The CDR3 consists of 11 residues. The CDR3 loop reads CASSLSGELFF. The CDR3 bases are TGTGCCAGCAGTTTATCCGGGGAGCTGTTTTTT.

This clonotype was seen a handful of times. The chain recombines TRBV9 with TRBJ1-3; TRBD1 matches at 9 bases. This CDR3 has 16 amino acids. V lost 0 bases, J lost 3 bases, and 4 bases stayed unmatched. Germline lookup yields CDR1 SGDLS and CDR2 YYNGEE. The CDR3 loop is CASSVDHRGLGNTIYF. As DNA, the CDR3 is TGTGCCAGCAGCGTAGATCACAGGGGGCTTGGAAACACCATATATTTT.

The chain links TRBV11-1 to TRBJ2-2; 9 bases agree with TRBD1. The V gene's germline CDR1 is SGHAT and CDR2 FQDESV (reference sequence). The CDR3 is made up of 15 amino acids. J gave up 4 bases and V 6 bases, and 6 bases lay outside the gene matches. DNA of the CDR3: TGTGCCAGCAGGCCCGGGACAGGGATCACCGGGGAGCTGTTTTTT. Protein product: CASRPGTGITGELFF.

V is TRBV10-1 and J is TRBJ2-2, with 12 bases lining up with TRBD1. CDR1 and CDR2 from the germline V gene are WNHNN and SYGVQD (reference sequence). The CDR3 loop spans 16 amino acids. V was pared by 6 bases and J by 5 bases, with 7 bases of the junction left unmatched. The CDR3 DNA follows: TGCGCCAGCAGGCCCGGGGACAGGGGGCCGACCGGGGAGCTGTTTTTT. Encoded protein: CASRPGDRGPTGELFF.

This CDR3 reads CASGGYALDEQFF. The CDR3 DNA reads TGTGCCAGCGGGGGATACGCCCTCGATGAGCAGTTCTTC. The chain has TRBV7-8 and TRBJ2-1; TRBD1 or TRBD2 may be the D gene (5 bases each). CDR1 is SGHVS, CDR2 FQNEAQ, per germline. V was trimmed by 8 bases and J by 8 bases, leaving 16 bases between them. The CDR3 sequence is 13 residues long.